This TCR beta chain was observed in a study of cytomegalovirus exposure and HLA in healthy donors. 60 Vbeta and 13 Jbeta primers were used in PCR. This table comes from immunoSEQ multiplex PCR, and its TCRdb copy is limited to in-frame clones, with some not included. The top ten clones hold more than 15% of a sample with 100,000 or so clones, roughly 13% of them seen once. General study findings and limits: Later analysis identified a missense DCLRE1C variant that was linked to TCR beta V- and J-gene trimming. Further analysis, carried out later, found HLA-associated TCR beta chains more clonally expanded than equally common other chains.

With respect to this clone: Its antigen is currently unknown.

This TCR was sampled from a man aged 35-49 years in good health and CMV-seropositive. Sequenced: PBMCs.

The CDR3 spells CSVEKAGEQFF. The CDR3 bases are TGCAGCGTTGAAAAAGCGGGGGAGCAGTTCTTC. The chain joins TRBV29-1 to TRBJ2-1; 7 bases map to TRBD2. Trimming cost V 2 bases and J 10 bases; bases outside gene matches: 2. Germline loops: CDR1 SQVTM, CDR2 ANQGSEA. The CDR3 length is 11 residues.